Following are 24 T cell receptor beta chains from one sample sequenced in a study of blood T cells in healthy people across ages (dated by TCRdb to 2013 to 2016). The library was made by 5' RACE. The reads were generated on an Illumina HiSeq 2500. A second roughly 7 to 11 cycle PCR used a sample-barcoded 5' primer and a J-beta primer mix. Starting from the raw public reads, TCRdb applied fastp trimming at Q25, assembled clones with MiXCR and retained in-frame beta chains. CDR3 protein sequences are deduplicated, and each keeps its most common genes and DNA. For this sample there are around 1.7 million distinct CDR3 sequences; 28% appear just once. The ten largest clones add up to roughly 8.2% of the sample. Sequences were obtained from blood. The receptor set was obtained from a woman aged 25-40 years in good health.

The V and J genes are TRBV7-2 and TRBJ1-5; D gene unclear. The CDR3 is made up of 15 amino acids. Trimming removed 0 bases from V and 3 bases from J, with 9 bases in between. Germline V gene lookup returns CDR1 SGHTA and CDR2 FQGNSA. CDR3 sequence: CASSLALGYNQPQHF. CDR3 in DNA: TGTGCCAGCAGCTTAGCGCTCGGGTACAATCAGCCCCAGCATTTT.

This chain connects TRBV2 to TRBJ2-7; TRBD2 matches 8 bases. Germline V CDR1 and CDR2: SNHLY, FYNNEI. The V segment lost 4 bases and the J segment 0 bases; nucleotides outside the gene matches: 14. The CDR3 spans 18 residues. CDR3 protein: CASSGGGGAGVSSYEQYF. The CDR3 DNA is TGTGCCAGCAGTGGAGGAGGGGGAGCGGGGGTGAGCTCCTACGAGCAGTACTTC.

This clonotype was counted ten times or more. The rearrangement joins TRBV29-1 to TRBJ2-3; no firm D call. This CDR3 has 12 amino acids. CDR1 and CDR2 (germline): SQVTM, ANQGSEA. V gave up 1 base and J gave up 7 bases, with 9 bases separating them. The CDR3 region has the DNA TGCAGCGTTGAAGTGCCCTTGTATACGCAGTATTTT. Its translation is CSVEVPLYTQYF.

The J gene is TRBJ1-5, the V gene TRBV6-5; D is uncertain. Germline values: CDR1 MNHEY, CDR2 SVGAGI. V lost 5 bases to trimming and J lost 4 bases, with 12 bases between them. The length of the CDR3 is 14 residues. The CDR3 loop reads CASSAGRPNQPQHF. The CDR3 DNA reads TGTGCCAGCAGTGCCGGACGGCCTAATCAGCCCCAGCATTTT.

Notes on this clonotype: A read error may produce the germline difference seen at one junction end. This sequence joins TRBV25-1 and TRBJ1-1; no reliable D call. CDR1 and CDR2 (germline): MGHDK, SYGVNS. There are 11 residues in the CDR3. The CDR3 sequence is CASSEGIEVFF. DNA of the CDR3: TGTGCCAGCAGTGAAGGGATTGAAGTTTTCTTT.

With regard to this clonotype: A clone one base away is much larger, so this may be a read error. V and J are TRBV29-1 and TRBJ1-2; D is ambiguous. The CDR3 runs 12 residues. Germline V gene data show CDR1 as SQVTM and CDR2 as ANQGSEA. The CDR3 loop is CSAGWGEYDYTF. CDR3 coding DNA: TGCAGCGCGGGGTGGGGAGAATATGACTACACCTTC.

This rearrangement joins TRBV4-2 to TRBJ2-1, with D perhaps matching TRBD1 or TRBD2 (6 bases each). The V and J ends lost 4 bases and 0 bases respectively, with 16 bases between them. The CDR3 consists of 17 residues. Germline loops: CDR1 LGHNA, CDR2 YNFKEQ. The CDR3 region is CASSRGGGASSYNEQFF. The CDR3 DNA sequence: TGTGCCAGCAGCCGAGGGGGAGGAGCGAGCTCCTACAATGAGCAGTTCTTC.

This clonotype was observed a few times. The junction departs from germline at one end; a sequencing error may be responsible. This rearrangement joins TRBV5-1 to TRBJ2-1, with D possibly TRBD2 on 6 matching bases. The CDR3 spans 15 residues. Germline V gene lookup returns CDR1 SGHRS and CDR2 YFSETQ. The CDR3 region has the DNA TGCGCCGGCAGGTATACTAGCAGTCCTTACAATGAGCAGTTCTTC. It yields the protein CAGRYTSSPYNEQFF.

The genes are TRBV6-1 and TRBJ2-2; D gene unclear. The CDR3 covers 12 residues. The V gene lost 6 bases and the J gene lost 7 bases, with 9 bases spanning the gap. Germline V gives CDR1 MNHNS, CDR2 SASEGT. CDR3 nucleotides: TGTGCCAGCAGGTTTAGTGGCGGGGAGCTGTTTTTT. Amino acid sequence: CASRFSGGELFF.

This chain connects TRBV6-6 to TRBJ2-3; 8 bases line up with TRBD2. Trimming removed 7 bases from V and 11 bases from J; junction bases left unmatched: 17. Germline loops: CDR1 MNHNY, CDR2 SVGAGI (reference sequence). The CDR3 totals 15 residues. CDR3 sequence: CASKVPSGSLVEQYF. DNA of the CDR3: TGTGCCAGCAAAGTACCTAGCGGGTCTCTCGTGGAGCAGTATTTT.

The chain joins TRBV5-1 to TRBJ2-3; D is ambiguous. The ends were cut back, 5 bases at V and 4 bases at J, with 14 bases in the middle. The CDR3 is 14 amino acids. Germline assignment: CDR1 SGHRS and CDR2 YFSETQ. The CDR3 loop is CASRLDFGSDTQYF. The CDR3 nucleotides are TGCGCCAGCAGGCTTGATTTTGGGTCAGATACGCAGTATTTT.

This clonotype was detected ten times or more. CDR3 in amino acids: CASSSPRTGSSYEQYF. The CDR3 DNA follows: TGTGCCAGCAGTTCACCCAGGACAGGGAGCTCCTACGAGCAGTACTTC. The V gene is TRBV28, the J gene TRBJ2-7; 8 nucleotides match TRBD1. The CDR3 has 16 amino acids. Germline V gives CDR1 MDHEN, CDR2 SYDVKM. The V segment lost 4 bases and the J segment 0 bases; nucleotides outside the gene matches: 8.

This clonotype has more than one count but fewer than ten. The genes are TRBV4-1 and TRBJ2-5, with TRBD2 identical over 8 bases. Looked up from germline, CDR1 is MGHRA and CDR2 is YSYEKL. The CDR3 has 17 residues. V trimming: 3 bases; J trimming: 5 bases; junction bases outside the gene matches: 14. CDR3 loop: CASSQVVFGGATETQYF. The CDR3 DNA sequence: TGCGCCAGCAGCCAGGTCGTCTTCGGGGGGGCTACTGAGACCCAGTACTTC.

Of note for this clonotype: The conserved closing phenylalanine or tryptophan is absent in this CDR3, likely reflecting a read error. V and J are TRBV12-3 or TRBV12-4 and TRBJ2-5; the D call may be TRBD1 or TRBD2 (6 bases each). The CDR3 contains 13 residues. V was shortened by 3 bases and J by 3 bases, with 8 bases between the two germline ends. The CDR3 DNA is TGTGCCAGCAGTTTTAGGGGGGAAGAGACCCAGTACTTA. It yields the protein CASSFRGEETQYL.

The table lists this clonotype with a few counts. The gene calls are TRBV7-9 and TRBJ2-7; the D gene is possibly TRBD2 (6 bases). CDR3 length: 16 amino acids. CDR1 SEHNR and CDR2 FQNEAQ come from the germline V gene (reference sequence). Between the trimmed V and J ends, which lost 6 bases and 5 bases, there was a span of 23 bases. The CDR3 DNA reads TGTGCCAGCAGTCCCCCTCCCGGGCGGGGTCAAGACGAGCAGTACTTC. It translates to CASSPPPGRGQDEQYF.

The rearrangement uses TRBV6-5 and TRBJ2-7; 10 positions match TRBD2. CDR3 length: 14 residues. Per germline, CDR1 MNHEY and CDR2 SVGAGI. V was pared by 7 bases and J by 4 bases, with 7 bases of the junction left unmatched. This CDR3 reads CASIIAGGIYEQYF. CDR3 sequence (DNA): TGTGCCAGCATCATAGCGGGAGGAATTTACGAGCAGTACTTC.

This chain connects TRBV29-1 to TRBJ1-3, with unresolved D. The CDR3 is 14 amino acids. The V end was cut by 1 base, the J end by 0 bases, with 7 bases between. Germline V gene lookup returns CDR1 SQVTM and CDR2 ANQGSEA. CDR3 sequence: CSVEGQLSGNTIYF. The CDR3 region has the DNA TGCAGCGTTGAAGGGCAACTCTCTGGAAACACCATATATTTT.

The rearrangement joins TRBV29-1 to TRBJ2-1, with 8 bases that match TRBD1. From germline, CDR1 is SQVTM and CDR2 ANQGSEA. The CDR3 sequence is 14 residues long. V shed 7 bases, J shed 8 bases, and the junction held 13 bases outside the gene matches. The CDR3 loop is CSAIHRGTLDEQFF. As DNA, the CDR3 is TGCAGCGCCATCCACAGGGGGACTTTAGATGAGCAGTTCTTC.

The chain uses TRBV5-1 and TRBJ2-5; D unclear. The germline V and J ends were trimmed by 0 bases and 11 bases, with 14 bases remaining between them. CDR1 and CDR2 from the germline V gene are SGHRS and YFSETQ. The CDR3 is made up of 13 amino acids. The CDR3 nucleotides are TGCGCCAGCAGCTTGGGACGGAACAATGAGCAGTACTTC. It specifies CASSLGRNNEQYF.

This clonotype was counted a few times. This chain connects TRBV20-1 to TRBJ2-7; D is tentatively TRBD1 or TRBD2 (6 bases each). Trimming took 8 bases from V and 6 from J, leaving 20 bases between them. CDR3 length equals 13 residues. CDR1 DFQATT and CDR2 SNEGSKA come from the germline V gene (reference sequence). The CDR3 sequence: CSSIDRMEGEQYF. DNA for the CDR3: TGCAGTTCTATCGACAGGATGGAGGGCGAGCAGTACTTC.

This clonotype was recorded only once. The chain has TRBV18 and TRBJ1-4, with D uncertain. The germline V gene encodes CDR1 KGHSH and CDR2 LQKENI. The CDR3 has 15 residues. Trimming shortened V by 2 bases and J by 1 base, and 8 bases separated the two germline ends. The CDR3 protein is CASSPTTLTNEKLFF. CDR3 coding DNA: TGTGCCAGCTCACCAACGACCTTAACTAATGAAAAACTGTTTTTT.

This clonotype was observed many times. V and J are TRBV7-2 and TRBJ2-7; D gene uncertain. The CDR3 totals 15 residues. Germline V gene lookup returns CDR1 SGHTA and CDR2 FQGNSA. V shed 0 bases and J shed 2 bases, with 11 bases lying between them. CDR3 protein: CASSLALPSTYEQYF. DNA of the CDR3: TGTGCCAGCAGCTTAGCTCTACCAAGCACCTACGAGCAGTACTTC.

The table lists this clonotype with a few counts. In DNA, the CDR3 is TGCAGTGCTAGCCTGGGAAGGTACGAGCAGTACTTC. Its protein is CSASLGRYEQYF. The chain couples TRBV20-1 to TRBJ2-7; unclear D gene. This CDR3 is built from 12 residues. Trimming removed 3 bases at V and 4 bases at J, with 10 bases between. CDR1 and CDR2 (germline): DFQATT, SNEGSKA (reference sequence).

This clonotype was seen many times. The chain recombines TRBV29-1 with TRBJ2-5, with D possibly being TRBD1 (5 bases). This CDR3 region has 15 residues. Germline loops: CDR1 SQVTM, CDR2 ANQGSEA. The V end was cut by 6 bases, the J end by 1 base, with 18 bases between. The chain's CDR3 is CSVTGGSGIQETQYF. Written as DNA, the CDR3 is TGCAGCGTAACAGGTGGTTCCGGAATCCAAGAGACCCAGTACTTC.